One and the same sample provided the 31 T cell receptor beta chains below, sequenced in a study of glioma-infiltrating T cells (dated by TCRdb to the mid-2010s). TCRdb shows the sequencer as Illumina MiSeq. TCR alpha and beta CDR3 regions were amplified with the iRepertoire nested amplicon-rescue multiplex PCR (arm-PCR) platform from RNA. The public reads were run again by TCRdb, first through fastp at Q25 and then through MiXCR, and only productive beta chains were kept. Each entry merges the rows of one CDR3 protein and shows their most common DNA and genes. This sample comprises about 380,000 distinct CDR3 sequences, roughly two fifths of them detected only once. The leading ten clones occupy about 11% of the sample. The specimen sequenced was glioma tissue, nonneoplastic brain tissue, or PBMCs (not recorded which). The receptors stem from a human donor with low-grade glioma or glioblastoma, undergoing nonglioma brain surgery, or in good health (not recorded which).

The genes are TRBV12-5 and TRBJ2-1, with D possibly being TRBD1 or TRBD2 (6 bases each). CDR3 length: 13 residues. Germline V gene sequence: CDR1 LGHNT, CDR2 FRNRAP. Trimming removed 5 bases at V and 8 bases at J, with 13 bases between. The CDR3 is CASGLHREDEQFF. CDR3 coding DNA: TGTGCTAGTGGTCTCCACAGGGAGGATGAGCAGTTCTTC.

This clonotype was picked up a small number of times. The CDR3 here is CASSNRTNTGELFF. The CDR3 DNA is TGCGCCAGCAGCAACCGGACGAACACCGGGGAGCTGTTTTTT. The rearrangement uses TRBV5-1 and TRBJ2-2; D ambiguous. Looked up from germline, CDR1 is SGHRS and CDR2 is YFSETQ. This CDR3 spans 14 amino acids. Trimming removed 4 bases from V and 0 bases from J, with 7 bases in between.

The chain employs TRBV6-1 and TRBJ2-1; 10 bases line up with TRBD2. Germline CDR1 reads MNHNS; CDR2 reads SASEGT. The CDR3 contains 17 residues. V shed 6 bases and J 6 bases; nucleotides not matched to a gene: 14. CDR3 nucleotide sequence: TGTGCCAGCAGCCCCGGGGCTAGCGGGAGACAGATCAATGAGCAGTTCTTC. Translation: CASSPGASGRQINEQFF.

With respect to this clonotype: This may come from a read error, since a much larger clone is one base off. This chain joins TRBV7-2 and TRBJ1-5; a possible D gene is TRBD1 (6 bases). Germline V gives CDR1 SGHTA, CDR2 FQGNSA. The CDR3 has 14 amino acids. Trimming removed 4 bases from V and 9 bases from J, with 16 bases in between. The CDR3 nucleotides read TGTGCCAGCAGCTCATGGACAGCTGATCGGCCCCAGCATTTT. Its translation is CASSSWTADRPQHF.

Concerning this clonotype: A much more abundant neighbour one base away suggests this may be a read error. V is TRBV6-1 and J is TRBJ1-1, with unresolved D. This CDR3 has 15 amino acids. Germline V gene data show CDR1 as MNHNS and CDR2 as SASEGT. CDR3 bases: TGTGCCAGCAGTGAAGCGCCAGCAATGAACACTGAAGCTCTCTTT. It translates to CASSEAPAMNTEALF.

The J gene is TRBJ2-1, the V gene TRBV12-3 or TRBV12-4, with D perhaps TRBD1 or TRBD2 (6 bases each). V shed 7 bases and J shed 1 base, with 23 bases lying between them. The CDR3 is 18 amino acids. The CDR3 bases are TGTGCCAGCACCACACCTCCCGGGCAGGGGAGGTCCTACAATGAGCAGTTCTTC. It is translated as CASTTPPGQGRSYNEQFF.

The rearrangement uses TRBV5-1 and TRBJ2-1, with 11 bases that match TRBD2. The CDR3 has 15 amino acids. The V segment lost 6 bases and the J segment 10 bases; nucleotides outside the gene matches: 12. Germline CDR1 reads SGHRS; CDR2 reads YFSETQ. The CDR3 sequence is CASNGGLADTGEQFF. In DNA form, the CDR3 reads TGCGCCAGCAACGGGGGACTAGCGGACACCGGGGAGCAGTTCTTC.

This chain connects TRBV7-9 to TRBJ1-3; D is uncertain. The length of the CDR3 is 12 residues. V was trimmed by 3 bases and J by 4 bases, leaving 4 bases between them. From germline, CDR1 is SEHNR and CDR2 FQNEAQ (reference sequence). CDR3 bases: TGTGCCAGCAGCTTCTACGGAAACACCATATATTTT. It yields the protein CASSFYGNTIYF.

The chain uses TRBV14 and TRBJ2-3, with 9 positions matching TRBD1. This CDR3 contains 16 residues. Germline V CDR1 and CDR2: SGHDN, FVKESK. The J segment lost 2 bases and the V segment lost 2 bases, leaving 5 bases of the junction unmatched. This chain's CDR3 is CASSQLTGGITDTQYF. Here the CDR3 DNA reads TGTGCCAGCAGCCAACTGACAGGGGGGATCACAGATACGCAGTATTTT.

This chain uses TRBV7-2 with TRBJ2-7; a weak D match, TRBD2 (6 bases). This CDR3 has 19 residues. Germline V gene sequence: CDR1 SGHTA, CDR2 FQGNSA. V was shortened by 9 bases and J by 2 bases, with 32 bases between the two germline ends. This chain's CDR3 is CARSREGSSATLPPYEQYF. CDR3 coding DNA: TGTGCCAGAAGCCGAGAAGGGTCTAGCGCTACTCTACCTCCCTACGAGCAGTACTTC.

Notes on this clonotype: Being one base from a much bigger clone, this may be a read error. The chain has TRBV7-2 and TRBJ1-4; unclear D gene. The CDR3 covers 15 residues. Germline values: CDR1 SGHTA, CDR2 FQGNSA. The CDR3 sequence: CGSSHVTATNEKLFF. The CDR3 bases are TGTGGCAGCAGCCACGTAACTGCAACTAATGAAAAACTGTTTTTT.

This clonotype was seen a single time. One junction end disagrees with the germline gene, perhaps due to a read error. The rearrangement joins TRBV4-1 to TRBJ2-1, with 12 positions matching TRBD2. The CDR3 extends over 15 amino acids. Germline CDR1 reads MGHRA; CDR2 reads YSYEKL. DNA for the CDR3: TGCGCCAGCACCCAAGAGACTAGCGGGAGCAATGAGCAGTTCTTC. The encoded protein is CASTQETSGSNEQFF.

The chain has TRBV6-1 and TRBJ1-3; the match to TRBD1 covers 11 bases. V was pared by 10 bases and J by 0 bases, with 8 bases of the junction left unmatched. Germline V gene data show CDR1 as MNHNS and CDR2 as SASEGT. The CDR3 extends over 16 amino acids. In nucleotides, the CDR3 is TGTGCCATCAGAGGACAGGGGGCCCACTCTGGAAACACCATATATTTT. This translates into CAIRGQGAHSGNTIYF.

The V and J genes are TRBV2 and TRBJ2-7; TRBD1 aligns across 9 bases. Trimming took 6 bases from V and 3 from J; bases not matched to a gene: 3. In germline, CDR1 is SNHLY, CDR2 FYNNEI. The CDR3 spans 13 residues. Here the CDR3 reads CASRPGQGYEQYF. In nucleotides, the CDR3 is TGTGCCAGCAGGCCGGGACAGGGCTACGAGCAGTACTTC.

J is TRBJ2-7 and V is TRBV20-1; 7 nucleotides align to TRBD1. The germline gives CDR1 DFQATT, CDR2 SNEGSKA (reference sequence). The CDR3 length is 14 residues. J was trimmed by 5 bases and V by 3 bases; bases with no gene match: 10. The CDR3 loop is CSARGQKNNHEQYF. CDR3 nucleotides: TGCAGTGCTAGGGGACAGAAAAACAACCACGAGCAGTACTTC.

The V call is TRBV4-2, the J call TRBJ2-3, with D tentatively TRBD2 (5 bases). Germline-derived CDR1 and CDR2 are LGHNA and YNFKEQ. The V and J ends lost 1 base and 1 base respectively, with 12 bases between them. There are 16 residues in the CDR3. As DNA, the CDR3 is TGTGCCAGCAGCCAAGGCGGCGGGTTCCGCACAGATACGCAGTATTTT. It specifies CASSQGGGFRTDTQYF.

The chain has TRBV3-1 and TRBJ1-5; D gene ambiguous. CDR3 size: 14 residues. V shed 4 bases and J shed 0 bases, with 7 bases lying between them. CDR1 and CDR2 (germline): LGHDT, YNNKEL (reference sequence). The CDR3 coding sequence is TGTGCCAGCAGCCTCCTTAGTAGCAATCAGCCCCAGCATTTT. It translates to CASSLLSSNQPQHF. Based on the CDR3 plus reference TRBV3-1 and TRBJ1-5, the full variable domain is DTAVSQTPKYLVTQMGNDKSIKCEQNLGHDTMYWYKQDSKKFLKIMFSYNNKELIINETVPNRFSPKSPDKAHLNLHINSLELGDSAVYFCASSLLSSNQPQHFGDGTRLSIL.

This clonotype was seen many times. V gene TRBV18 combines with J gene TRBJ2-5, with TRBD1 matching 9 bases. V gave up 4 bases and J gave up 5 bases; unmatched junction bases: 5. Germline CDR1 KGHSH, CDR2 LQKENI. This CDR3 has 14 amino acids. The CDR3 DNA reads TGTGCCAGCTCACGCGTCGGGACAGGGGAGACCCAGTACTTC. Protein sequence: CASSRVGTGETQYF.

Of note for this clonotype: A much larger clonotype is one base distant, so this may be a read error. The chain is built from TRBV2 and TRBJ1-5; the match to TRBD1 covers 10 bases. This CDR3 has 15 amino acids. Germline-derived CDR1 and CDR2 are SNHLY and FYNNEI. The CDR3 DNA reads TGTGCCAGCAGTGGGACAGGGGGAACTAATCAGACCCAGCATTTT. It codes for CASSGTGGTNQTQHF.

This clonotype has only a few counts. V and J are TRBV6-1 and TRBJ1-3; no clear D. This CDR3 spans 14 amino acids. Germline V gene sequence: CDR1 MNHNS, CDR2 SASEGT. V gave up 6 bases and J gave up 0 bases, with 9 bases separating them. Here the CDR3 reads CASSIRGSGNTIYF. The CDR3 nucleotides read TGTGCCAGCAGCATTCGCGGCTCTGGAAACACCATATATTTT.

About this clonotype: With a much larger clone just one base away, this may be a read error. The chain joins TRBV4-3 to TRBJ1-6, with D unresolved. CDR1 is LGHNA and CDR2 is YSLEER in the germline V gene. The CDR3 consists of 14 residues. Written as DNA, the CDR3 is TGCGCCAGCAGCCAAGGTGAATATAATTCACCCCTCAACTTT. It yields the protein CASSQGEYNSPLNF.

This clonotype has just one count. The chain combines TRBV13 with TRBJ2-1; 11 bases fit TRBD2. V was clipped by 3 bases and J by 9 bases; unmatched bases: 10. Germline assignment: CDR1 PRHDT and CDR2 FYEKMQ (reference sequence). The CDR3 runs to 16 residues. As DNA, the CDR3 is TGTGCCAGCAGCTTGTCTAGCGGGAGGAGGTGGGGTGAGCAGTTCTTC. Its protein is CASSLSSGRRWGEQFF. The full variable domain, completed using reference TRBV13 and TRBJ2-1, is AAGVIQSPRHLIKEKRETATLKCYPIPRHDTVYWYQQGPGQDPQFLISFYEKMQSDKGSIPDRFSAQQFSDYHSELNMSSLELGDSALYFCASSLSSGRRWGEQFFGPGTRLTVL.

This clonotype was recorded only once. Possible read error: a much larger clone is one base away. V gene TRBV7-2 combines with J gene TRBJ1-1; D is uncertain. This CDR3 comprises 14 residues. Trimming took off 2 bases at V and 8 bases at J, with 15 bases between the two ends. The germline V gene has CDR1 SGHTA and CDR2 FQGNSA. In nucleotides, the CDR3 is TGTGCCAGCAGCTTATATATGCCCCGAGACGAAGCTTTCTTT. Its translation is CASSLYMPRDEAFF.

This chain uses TRBV5-1 with TRBJ2-1; tentative D call: TRBD2 (5 bases). There are 14 residues in the CDR3. Trimming took off 2 bases at V and 6 bases at J, with 12 bases between the two ends. Per the germline V gene, CDR1 is SGHRS and CDR2 is YFSETQ. CDR3 region: CASSFGDVGNEQFF. CDR3 coding DNA: TGCGCCAGCAGCTTCGGGGATGTGGGCAATGAGCAGTTCTTC.

The sample holds a few counts of this clonotype. J is TRBJ1-3 and V is TRBV28; D call uncertain. This CDR3 has 19 residues. The V and J ends lost 2 bases and 0 bases respectively, with 20 bases between them. Germline-derived CDR1 and CDR2 are MDHEN and SYDVKM. DNA of the CDR3: TGTGCCAGCAGTTTAATCCCGGGGTGGGAGACCCTCTCTGGAAACACCATATATTTT. Its translation: CASSLIPGWETLSGNTIYF. Full variable domain (missing parts from reference TRBV28 and TRBJ1-3): DVKVTQSSRYLVKRTGEKVFLECVQDMDHENMFWYRQDPGLGLRLIYFSYDVKMKEKGDIPEGYSVSREKKERFSLILESASTNQTSMYLCASSLIPGWETLSGNTIYFGEGSWLTVV.

This clonotype was detected ten times or more. The rearrangement uses TRBV28 and TRBJ2-7; D perhaps matches TRBD1 (5 bases). Germline CDR1 reads MDHEN; CDR2 reads SYDVKM. V shed 1 base and J shed 1 base, with 8 bases lying between them. CDR3 length: 14 residues. CDR3 in amino acids: CASSLLQVSYEQYF. The DNA for the CDR3 is TGTGCCAGCAGTTTATTACAGGTATCCTACGAGCAGTACTTC.

This clonotype was detected ten times or more. The rearrangement links TRBV15 to TRBJ1-5, with unresolved D. CDR1 LNHNV and CDR2 YYDKDF come from the germline V gene (reference sequence). This CDR3 region has 15 residues. V was shortened by 4 bases and J by 0 bases, with 10 bases between the two germline ends. CDR3 nucleotides: TGTGCCACCAGCAAAGAGTATCATAGCAATCAGCCCCAGCATTTT. Encoded protein: CATSKEYHSNQPQHF.

The rearrangement links TRBV7-2 to TRBJ1-3, with D hard to call. Germline CDR1 is SGHTA and CDR2 is FQGNSA. The CDR3 contains 14 residues. The ends were cut back, 6 bases at V and 0 bases at J, with 9 bases in the middle. CDR3 loop: CASSRVGSGNTIYF. CDR3 bases: TGTGCCAGCAGTCGAGTGGGCTCTGGAAACACCATATATTTT.

Note on this clonotype: The junction does not match germline at one end; this may be a read error. The chain joins TRBV28 to TRBJ2-7; TRBD2 might be the D (6 bases). The CDR3 covers 15 residues. Germline CDR1 and CDR2: MDHEN and SYDVKM. The CDR3 reads CASRTRGTVIYKQYF. Written as DNA, the CDR3 is TGTGCCAGCAGGACTCGGGGGACGGTAATCTACAAGCAGTACTTC. Full variable domain (rest looked up from reference TRBV28 and TRBJ2-7): DVKVTQSSRYLVKRTGEKVFLECVQDMDHENMFWYRQDPGLGLRLIYFSYDVKMKEKGDIPEGYSVSREKKERFSLILESASTNQTSMYLCASRTRGTVIYKQYFGPGTRLTVT.

CDR3 protein: CSVRGQGVNEQYF. The CDR3 nucleotides read TGCAGCGTCCGAGGACAGGGGGTCAACGAGCAGTACTTC. The chain employs TRBV29-1 and TRBJ2-7, with 10 bases that match TRBD1. After removal of 6 bases from V and 5 bases from J, the junction contained 7 bases not matched to a gene. There are 13 residues in the CDR3. Germline values: CDR1 SQVTM, CDR2 ANQGSEA.

In its sample, this clonotype was seen once. Possible read error: a much larger clone is one base away. The rearrangement links TRBV6-2 or TRBV6-3 to TRBJ1-2; the D is unclear. The CDR3 is 13 amino acids. Germline V CDR1 and CDR2: MNHEY, SVGEGT. V was trimmed by 2 bases and J by 4 bases, leaving 8 bases between them. The CDR3 nucleotides are TGTGCCAGCAGTTACCAGGATAGCTATGGCTACACCTTC. Protein sequence: CASSYQDSYGYTF.